These 10 T cell receptor beta chains share one sample of origin, sequenced in a study of cytomegalovirus exposure and HLA in healthy donors. A multiplex PCR was run with 60 Vbeta primers and 13 Jbeta primers. The data were produced by immunoSEQ multiplex PCR, yet TCRdb's version contains in-frame clones alone and is incomplete. This sample has some 220,000 clones, with over 75% found just once. The specimen sequenced was PBMCs. The receptors were gathered from a boy aged 5-17 years in good health and CMV-seronegative.

V gene TRBV10-3 combines with J gene TRBJ1-1, with 9 bases identical to TRBD1. CDR3 size: 16 residues. J gave up 5 bases and V 6 bases, and 13 bases lay outside the gene matches. From germline, CDR1 is ENHRY and CDR2 SYGVKD. The CDR3 coding sequence is TGTGCCATCAGCCTGGGACAGGGAGACGTTTCGACTGAAGCTTTCTTT. It codes for CAISLGQGDVSTEAFF.

The chain is built from TRBV5-1 and TRBJ2-5; perhaps TRBD2 as D (6 bases). The V and J ends lost 6 bases and 5 bases respectively, with 17 bases between them. CDR1 and CDR2 from the germline V gene are SGHRS and YFSETQ. The CDR3 is 14 residues long. The CDR3 protein is CASTSTSSGETQYF. The DNA of the CDR3 is TGCGCCAGCACCTCCACATCAAGCGGGGAGACCCAGTACTTC.

V gene TRBV7-9 combines with J gene TRBJ1-4, with unresolved D. The CDR3 is 14 amino acids. Germline CDR1 and CDR2: SEHNR and FQNEAQ (reference sequence). V gave up 5 bases and J gave up 7 bases, with 14 bases separating them. CDR3 residues: CASSPTGFAEKLFF. The DNA of the CDR3 is TGTGCCAGCAGCCCCACGGGGTTTGCTGAAAAACTGTTTTTT.

The chain recombines TRBV30 with TRBJ2-2; possible D gene TRBD1, 5 bases. CDR3 length: 16 residues. The V and J ends lost 0 bases and 0 bases respectively, with 11 bases between them. The germline V gene has CDR1 GTSNPN and CDR2 SVGIG (reference sequence). The CDR3 DNA reads as TGTGCCTGGAGTGTACATACAGGACCGAACACCGGGGAGCTGTTTTTT. Encoded protein: CAWSVHTGPNTGELFF.

This sequence joins TRBV5-4 and TRBJ2-5; D is perhaps TRBD1 (6 bases). CDR1 is SGHNT and CDR2 is YYREEE in the germline V gene (reference sequence). CDR3 length: 13 amino acids. V was shortened by 9 bases and J by 1 base, with 13 bases between the two germline ends. CDR3 sequence reads: CATVIQGQETQYF. CDR3 bases: TGTGCCACCGTGATACAGGGCCAAGAGACCCAGTACTTC.

The chain carries TRBV9 and TRBJ2-1, with TRBD2 identical over 13 bases. The length of the CDR3 is 17 residues. The germline CDR1 and CDR2 sequences are SGDLS and YYNGEE. J lost 6 bases, V lost 4 bases, and 10 bases had no gene match. The DNA for the CDR3 is TGTGCCAGCAGCCAGACCCAGACTAGCGGGAGGCTCAATGAGCAGTTCTTC. It translates to CASSQTQTSGRLNEQFF.

This clone was counted a few times. The chain couples TRBV6-1 to TRBJ2-2; D is perhaps TRBD1 (6 bases). Trimming pared 8 bases from V and 4 bases from J, leaving 8 bases between. Germline loops: CDR1 MNHNS, CDR2 SASEGT. The length of the CDR3 is 12 residues. The CDR3 spells CASLTGTGELFF. The DNA of the CDR3 is TGTGCCAGCCTGACAGGCACCGGGGAGCTGTTTTTT.

This clone came up a few times. The genes are TRBV11-3 and TRBJ1-3, with D unclear. V was trimmed by 3 bases and J by 0 bases, leaving 3 bases between them. The CDR3 sequence is 13 residues long. Germline lookup yields CDR1 SGHNT and CDR2 YENEEA. The CDR3 sequence: CASSFSSGNTIYF. The CDR3 DNA is TGTGCCAGCAGCTTCAGCTCTGGAAACACCATATATTTT.

The gene calls are TRBV7-9 and TRBJ1-1; D possibly corresponds to TRBD1 (6 bases). This CDR3 has 12 amino acids. Trimming pared 11 bases from V and 3 bases from J, leaving 13 bases between. CDR1 and CDR2 from the germline V gene are SEHNR and FQNEAQ (reference sequence). CDR3 nucleotide sequence: TGTGCCGTCGAGGGGGGGTACACTGAAGCTTTCTTT. Protein product: CAVEGGYTEAFF.

This rearrangement joins TRBV9 to TRBJ1-2, with 7 bases that match TRBD1. Unmatched junction bases numbered 7, after V lost 1 base and J lost 4 bases. CDR3 length: 15 amino acids. Germline assignment: CDR1 SGDLS and CDR2 YYNGEE. The CDR3 loop reads CASSVRDSWLYGYTF. The CDR3 coding sequence is TGTGCCAGCAGCGTACGGGACAGTTGGCTCTATGGCTACACCTTC.